One sample yielded the 17 T cell receptor beta chains listed below, sequenced in a study of blood T cell repertoires in COVID-19. The data were produced by immunoSEQ multiplex PCR, yet TCRdb's version contains in-frame clones alone and is incomplete. The sample gives roughly 100,000 clones, roughly four fifths of which show up once; approximately 3.4% is in the top ten. Sequences were obtained from peripheral blood. These receptors originate from a woman of 80 years or more with active or convalescent COVID-19.

This chain links TRBV5-1 with TRBJ1-1; TRBD1 aligns across 11 bases. J gave up 3 bases and V 6 bases, and 4 bases lay outside the gene matches. Germline-derived CDR1 and CDR2 are SGHRS and YFSETQ. This CDR3 spans 14 amino acids. The CDR3: CASTDRGRDTEAFF. The CDR3 DNA is TGCGCCAGCACGGACAGGGGGCGGGACACTGAAGCTTTCTTT. The full variable domain, its missing parts supplied by reference TRBV5-1 and TRBJ1-1, is KAGVTQTPRYLIKTRGQQVTLSCSPISGHRSVSWYQQTPGQGLQFLFEYFSETQRNKGNFPGRFSGRQFSNSRSEMNVSTLELGDSALYLCASTDRGRDTEAFFGQGTRLTVV.

The rearrangement uses TRBV19 and TRBJ2-5; TRBD1 aligns across 7 bases. The CDR3 length is 13 residues. Germline values: CDR1 LNHDA, CDR2 SQIVND (reference sequence). The junction had 6 bases not matched to a gene; V was cut back by 6 bases and J by 5 bases. The CDR3 region has the DNA TGTGCCAGTAGAGAGACAGGGTCCGAGACCCAGTACTTC. The encoded protein is CASRETGSETQYF.

V gene TRBV6-6 combines with J gene TRBJ2-5; D might be TRBD1 (5 bases). The germline V and J ends were trimmed by 2 bases and 2 bases, with 12 bases remaining between them. In germline, CDR1 is MNHNY, CDR2 SVGAGI (reference sequence). There are 15 residues in the CDR3. The CDR3 is CASSYPQAGQETQYF. CDR3 in DNA: TGTGCCAGCAGTTACCCGCAGGCAGGGCAAGAGACCCAGTACTTC.

The rearrangement links TRBV5-1 to TRBJ2-6; TRBD1 might be the D (5 bases). Germline V gives CDR1 SGHRS, CDR2 YFSETQ. V dropped 1 base and J dropped 0 bases, with 14 bases sitting between them. CDR3 size: 18 residues. The CDR3 nucleotides are TGCGCCAGCAGCTTGTCGGGCAGGGATTACTCTGGGGCCAACGTCCTGACTTTC. Its protein product is CASSLSGRDYSGANVLTF.

The genes are TRBV28 and TRBJ1-1; D might be TRBD1 (6 bases). The CDR3 totals 12 residues. In germline, CDR1 is MDHEN, CDR2 SYDVKM. V shed 6 bases and J shed 11 bases, with 16 bases lying between them. The CDR3 loop is CASSAWGLMAFF. The CDR3 nucleotides are TGTGCCAGCAGCGCCTGGGGGCTGATGGCTTTCTTT.

In nucleotides, the CDR3 is TGTGCCAGCAGTTTCCGGACAGGGATAGTCACAGATACGCAGTATTTT. It encodes CASSFRTGIVTDTQYF. This rearrangement joins TRBV28 to TRBJ2-3, with TRBD1 matching 8 bases. The CDR3 consists of 16 residues. The germline V gene encodes CDR1 MDHEN and CDR2 SYDVKM. V lost 3 bases to trimming and J lost 2 bases; unmatched junction nucleotides: 7.

CDR3 loop: CASSFAGGNEQFF. As DNA, the CDR3 is TGCGCCAGCAGCTTTGCAGGTGGCAATGAGCAGTTCTTC. The chain carries TRBV5-1 and TRBJ2-1; D not certain. The CDR3 is 13 amino acids. Looked up from germline, CDR1 is SGHRS and CDR2 is YFSETQ. V was cut by 2 bases and J by 6 bases, with 9 bases left in between.

The chain has TRBV9 and TRBJ1-5; D is unresolved. This CDR3 has 14 amino acids. Germline assignment: CDR1 SGDLS and CDR2 YYNGEE. V gave up 4 bases and J gave up 5 bases, with 13 bases separating them. CDR3 sequence reads: CASSPRGDYQPQHF. The CDR3 DNA reads as TGTGCCAGCAGCCCCCGGGGAGACTATCAGCCCCAGCATTTT.

This rearrangement joins TRBV9 to TRBJ1-1; perhaps TRBD1 as D (6 bases). Trimming took 3 bases from V and 7 from J, leaving 13 bases between them. The CDR3 has 13 amino acids. Germline CDR1 reads SGDLS; CDR2 reads YYNGEE. This CDR3 reads CASSALADSEAFF. In DNA form, the CDR3 reads TGTGCCAGCAGCGCCCTGGCGGACAGTGAAGCTTTCTTT.

The chain carries TRBV7-3 and TRBJ1-2; TRBD1 agrees at 7 bases. V shed 5 bases and J 4 bases; nucleotides not matched to a gene: 10. This CDR3 region has 15 residues. Germline CDR1 SGHTA, CDR2 FQGTGA. The CDR3 sequence is CASSPRRDSIYGYTF. The CDR3 DNA sequence: TGTGCCAGCAGCCCCCGACGGGACAGCATCTATGGCTACACCTTC.

The J gene is TRBJ2-2, the V gene TRBV4-1, with D possibly matching TRBD1 (5 bases). The CDR3 is 17 amino acids. CDR1 is MGHRA and CDR2 is YSYEKL in the germline V gene. V shed 8 bases and J shed 0 bases, with 19 bases lying between them. The CDR3 reads CASEGRTSLTNTGELFF. The CDR3 bases are TGCGCCAGCGAAGGAAGGACAAGCCTCACGAACACCGGGGAGCTGTTTTTT.

This rearrangement joins TRBV9 to TRBJ2-1; D may be TRBD2 (5 bases). Germline V CDR1 and CDR2: SGDLS, YYNGEE. Between the trimmed V and J ends, which lost 0 bases and 6 bases, there was a span of 16 bases. The CDR3 extends over 16 amino acids. CDR3 coding DNA: TGTGCCAGCAGCGTAGAGCCGGCCAATGGACTCAATGAGCAGTTCTTC. It yields the protein CASSVEPANGLNEQFF.

This chain uses TRBV18 with TRBJ2-5; TRBD2 might be the D (6 bases). Germline loops: CDR1 KGHSH, CDR2 LQKENI. Trimming left V 2 bases short and J 4 bases short, with 14 bases between. The CDR3 length is 15 residues. CDR3 nucleotides: TGTGCCAGCTCACCAAGGGTCGGGGGAGGAGAGACCCAGTACTTC. Translation gives CASSPRVGGGETQYF. Looking up the rest from reference TRBV18 and TRBJ2-5 gives the full variable domain: NAGVMQNPRHLVRRRGQEARLRCSPMKGHSHVYWYRQLPEEGLKFMVYLQKENIIDESGMPKERFSAEFPKEGPSILRIQQVVRGDSAAYFCASSPRVGGGETQYFGPGTRLLVL.

The rearrangement links TRBV7-3 to TRBJ2-2; the match to TRBD2 covers 7 bases. There are 14 residues in the CDR3. CDR1 SGHTA and CDR2 FQGTGA come from the germline V gene. The V gene end was trimmed by 4 bases and the J gene end by 4 bases; junction bases not matched to a gene: 3. CDR3 nucleotide sequence: TGTGCCAGCAGCTCGGGACTATCCACCGGGGAGCTGTTTTTT. It translates to CASSSGLSTGELFF.

The chain employs TRBV5-4 and TRBJ1-6, with no clear D. Germline CDR1 and CDR2: SGHNT and YYREEE (reference sequence). The V and J ends lost 4 bases and 7 bases respectively, with 21 bases between them. This CDR3 is built from 17 residues. CDR3 nucleotide sequence: TGTGCCAGCAGCCTAAGTAGCTTTCAGTCTCTAAATTCACCCCTCCACTTT. Its translation: CASSLSSFQSLNSPLHF.

The CDR3 region has the DNA TGTGCCAGCAGCGAAGGACAGGGAGGATTCTATGGCTACACCTTC. Protein: CASSEGQGGFYGYTF. The rearrangement joins TRBV14 to TRBJ1-2; TRBD1 aligns across 8 bases. V trimming: 5 bases; J trimming: 4 bases; junction bases outside the gene matches: 9. CDR1 is SGHDN, CDR2 FVKESK, per germline. This CDR3 is built from 15 residues. Full variable domain (rest looked up from reference TRBV14 and TRBJ1-2): EAGVTQFPSHSVIEKGQTVTLRCDPISGHDNLYWYRRVMGKEIKFLLHFVKESKQDESGMPNNRFLAERTGGTYSTLKVQPAELEDSGVYFCASSEGQGGFYGYTFGSGTRLTVV.

This rearrangement joins TRBV6-2 or TRBV6-3 to TRBJ2-7; 7 bases match TRBD2. The CDR3 length is 16 residues. V lost 0 bases and J lost 7; bases outside the gene matches: 12. Germline-derived CDR1 and CDR2 are MNHEY and SVGEGT. CDR3 loop: CASSYSTGLLSLEQYF. The CDR3, as DNA: TGTGCCAGCAGTTACTCGACGGGACTATTATCCCTAGAGCAGTACTTC.